This TCR beta chain was retrieved from a study of Graves' ophthalmopathy and Graves' hyperthyroidism. Regarding the study as a whole: The study's model predicted ophthalmopathy progression at 70.59% sensitivity and 72% to 85% specificity. Using a 13-signature model, the authors split ophthalmopathy from stable hyperthyroidism, with roughly 90% sensitivity and approximately 78% specificity.

All donors with ophthalmopathy were recorded as having moderate-to-severe activity, CAS ≥3, NOSPECS ≥4 and a duration under 3 months. PBMCs originated in roughly 9.3 ml of fresh peripheral blood. RNA served as the template for amplifying TCR beta CDR3 regions. Scientists carried out first-round RT-PCR using HTBI primers and then a second-round multiplex PCR. TCRdb reprocessed the multiplex PCR reads via MiXCR and lists one record per CDR3 protein. The sample consists of 450,000 or so distinct CDR3 sequences, 13% to 15% of them appearing once. This CDR3 has 15 residues. The V gene lost 0 bases and the J gene lost 0 bases, with 9 bases spanning the gap. CDR1 is SGHNT, CDR2 YYREEE, per germline (reference sequence). A word on this clonotype: What it recognizes is unknown.

The chain combines TRBV5-4 with TRBJ1-1; D uncertain. This TCR was recovered from a woman aged 25 to 39 with Graves' ophthalmopathy. Input material: blood. CDR3 sequence: CASSLELDMNTEAFF. The CDR3 coding sequence is TGTGCCAGCAGCTTGGAGCTGGATATGAACACTGAAGCTTTCTTT.